Listed here is a single T cell receptor beta chain. Its specificity is not known. V dropped 4 bases and J dropped 9; count of bases not matched to a gene: 5. CDR3 length equals 15 residues. Germline V gene lookup returns CDR1 ENHRY and CDR2 SYGVKD. A multiplex PCR was run with 60 Vbeta primers and 13 Jbeta primers. TCRdb's table, derived via immunoSEQ multiplex PCR, lists solely in-frame clones and lacks some. The data hold roughly 160,000 clones, with 70% to 85% observed a single time. The entry originates in a study of cytomegalovirus exposure and HLA in healthy donors. Healthy individuals who donated bone marrow served as the donors. Whole-study findings and limits: Some V segments could not be told apart, so they were left out, TRBV6-2 and TRBV6-3 among them.

The receptor was derived from a woman younger than 45 in good health and CMV-seronegative. The chain links TRBV10-3 to TRBJ2-1, with 14 bases that match TRBD2. Input material: PBMCs. The CDR3 DNA is TGTGCCATCAGTGCCGGGACTAGCGGGAGCGGTGAGCAGTTCTTC. Amino acid sequence: CAISAGTSGSGEQFF.